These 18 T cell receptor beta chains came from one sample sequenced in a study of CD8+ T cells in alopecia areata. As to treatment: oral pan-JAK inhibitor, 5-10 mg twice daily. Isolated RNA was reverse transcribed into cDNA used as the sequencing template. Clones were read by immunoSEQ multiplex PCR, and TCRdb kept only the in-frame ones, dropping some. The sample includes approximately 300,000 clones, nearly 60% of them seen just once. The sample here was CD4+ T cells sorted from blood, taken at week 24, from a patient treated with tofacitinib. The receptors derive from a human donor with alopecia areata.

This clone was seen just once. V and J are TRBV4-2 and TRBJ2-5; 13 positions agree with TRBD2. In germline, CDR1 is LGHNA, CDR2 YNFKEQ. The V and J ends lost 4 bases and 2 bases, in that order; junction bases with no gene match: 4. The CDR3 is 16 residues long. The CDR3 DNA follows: TGTGCCAGCAGCCCTCCGGGACTAGCGGGGCAAGAGACCCAGTACTTC. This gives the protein CASSPPGLAGQETQYF.

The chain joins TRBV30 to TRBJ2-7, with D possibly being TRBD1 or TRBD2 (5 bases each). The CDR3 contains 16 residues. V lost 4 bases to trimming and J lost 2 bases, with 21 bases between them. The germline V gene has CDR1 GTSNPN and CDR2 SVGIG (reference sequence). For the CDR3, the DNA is TGTGCCTGGACCCCGGGACGGAGGCAGGCGACCTACGAGCAGTACTTC. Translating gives CAWTPGRRQATYEQYF.

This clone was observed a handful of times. CDR3 DNA sequence: TGCAGCGTTAAGGGGCGGTTAAACTATGGCTACACCTTC. It specifies CSVKGRLNYGYTF. V is TRBV29-1 and J is TRBJ1-2; tentatively, D is TRBD1 (5 bases). The V end lost 5 bases, the J end lost 2 bases, and 12 bases lay between the germline ends. This CDR3 is 13 amino acids long. The germline V gene has CDR1 SQVTM and CDR2 ANQGSEA.

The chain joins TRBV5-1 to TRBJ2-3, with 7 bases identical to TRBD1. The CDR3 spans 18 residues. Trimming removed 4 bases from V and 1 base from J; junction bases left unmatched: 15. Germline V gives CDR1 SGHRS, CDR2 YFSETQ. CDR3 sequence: CASSPRTGAQFGTDTQYF. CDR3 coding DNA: TGCGCCAGCAGCCCCCGGACAGGAGCTCAATTCGGCACAGATACGCAGTATTTT. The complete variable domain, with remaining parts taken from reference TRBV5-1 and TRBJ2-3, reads KAGVTQTPRYLIKTRGQQVTLSCSPISGHRSVSWYQQTPGQGLQFLFEYFSETQRNKGNFPGRFSGRQFSNSRSEMNVSTLELGDSALYLCASSPRTGAQFGTDTQYFGPGTRLTVL.

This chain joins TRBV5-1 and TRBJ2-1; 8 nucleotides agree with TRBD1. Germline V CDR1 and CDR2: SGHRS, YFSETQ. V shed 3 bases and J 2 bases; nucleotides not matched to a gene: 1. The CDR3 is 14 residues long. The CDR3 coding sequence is TGCGCCAGCAGCTCGGACAGGGCCTACAATGAGCAGTTCTTC. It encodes CASSSDRAYNEQFF.

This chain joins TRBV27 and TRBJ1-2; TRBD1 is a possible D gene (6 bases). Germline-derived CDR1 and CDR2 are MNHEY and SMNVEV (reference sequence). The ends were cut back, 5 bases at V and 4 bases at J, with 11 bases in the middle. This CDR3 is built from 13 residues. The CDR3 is CASSRGASYGYTF. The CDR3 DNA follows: TGTGCCAGCAGTCGGGGGGCGAGCTATGGCTACACCTTC.

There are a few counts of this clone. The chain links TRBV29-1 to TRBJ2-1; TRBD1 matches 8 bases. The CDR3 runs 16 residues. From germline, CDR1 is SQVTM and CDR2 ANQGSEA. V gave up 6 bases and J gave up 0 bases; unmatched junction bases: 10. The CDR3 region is CSVLGTGTYSYNEQFF. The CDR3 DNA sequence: TGCAGCGTGCTCGGGACAGGCACTTACTCCTACAATGAGCAGTTCTTC.

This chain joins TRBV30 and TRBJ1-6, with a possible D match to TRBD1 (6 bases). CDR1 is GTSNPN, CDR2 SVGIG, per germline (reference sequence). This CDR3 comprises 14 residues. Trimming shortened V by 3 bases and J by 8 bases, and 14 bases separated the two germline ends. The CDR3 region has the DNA TGTGCCTGGAGGGCCCGGACAGCTGATTCACCCCTCCACTTT. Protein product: CAWRARTADSPLHF.

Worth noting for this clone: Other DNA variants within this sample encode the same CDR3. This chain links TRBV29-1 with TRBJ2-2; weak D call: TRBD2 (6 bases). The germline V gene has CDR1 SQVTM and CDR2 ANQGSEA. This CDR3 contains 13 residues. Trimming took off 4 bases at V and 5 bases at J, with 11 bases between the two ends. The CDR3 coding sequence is TGCAGCGTTGTCCGGGGGAGTACCGGGGAGCTGTTTTTT. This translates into CSVVRGSTGELFF.

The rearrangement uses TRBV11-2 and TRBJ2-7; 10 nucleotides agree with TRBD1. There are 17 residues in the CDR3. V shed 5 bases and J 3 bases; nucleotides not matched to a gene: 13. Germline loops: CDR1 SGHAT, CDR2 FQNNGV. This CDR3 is CASSPGRGGQGHYEQYF. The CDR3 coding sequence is TGTGCCAGCAGCCCCGGAAGGGGGGGACAGGGGCACTACGAGCAGTACTTC. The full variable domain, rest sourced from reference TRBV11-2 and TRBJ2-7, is EAGVAQSPRYKIIEKRQSVAFWCNPISGHATLYWYQQILGQGPKLLIQFQNNGVVDDSQLPKDRFSAERLKGVDSTLKIQPAKLEDSAVYLCASSPGRGGQGHYEQYFGPGTRLTVT.

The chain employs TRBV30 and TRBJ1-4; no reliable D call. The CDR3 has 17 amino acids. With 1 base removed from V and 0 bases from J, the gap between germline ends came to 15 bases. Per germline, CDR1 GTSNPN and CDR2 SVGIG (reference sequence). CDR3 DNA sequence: TGTGCCTGGAGTGCCCTTCGGCTTGCGGCAACTAATGAAAAACTGTTTTTT. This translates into CAWSALRLAATNEKLFF.

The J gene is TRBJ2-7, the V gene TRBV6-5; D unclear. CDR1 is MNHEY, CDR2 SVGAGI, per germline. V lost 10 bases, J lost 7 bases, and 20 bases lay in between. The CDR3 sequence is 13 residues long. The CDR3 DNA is TGTGCCACCTCCGGACCGAGCGTGAAAGAGCAGTACTTC. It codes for CATSGPSVKEQYF.

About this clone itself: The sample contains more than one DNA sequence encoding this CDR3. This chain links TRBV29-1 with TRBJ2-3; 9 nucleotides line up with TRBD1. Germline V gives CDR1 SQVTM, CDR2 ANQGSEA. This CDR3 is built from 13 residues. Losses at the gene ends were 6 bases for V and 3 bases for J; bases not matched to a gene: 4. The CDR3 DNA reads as TGCAGCGTCGACAGGGGGGGAACAGATACGCAGTATTTT. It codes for CSVDRGGTDTQYF.

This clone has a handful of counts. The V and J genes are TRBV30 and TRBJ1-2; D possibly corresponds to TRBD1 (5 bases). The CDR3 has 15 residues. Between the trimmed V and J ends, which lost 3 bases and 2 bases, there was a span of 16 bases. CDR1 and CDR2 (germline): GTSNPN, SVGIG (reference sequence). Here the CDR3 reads CAWRKGQGPNYGYTF. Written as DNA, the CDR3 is TGTGCCTGGAGGAAGGGGCAGGGTCCCAACTATGGCTACACCTTC.

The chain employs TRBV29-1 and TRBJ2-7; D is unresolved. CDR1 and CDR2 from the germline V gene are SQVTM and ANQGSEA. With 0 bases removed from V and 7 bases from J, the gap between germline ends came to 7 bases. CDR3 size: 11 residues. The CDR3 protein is CSVEDGREQYF. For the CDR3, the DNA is TGCAGCGTTGAAGATGGAAGGGAGCAGTACTTC.

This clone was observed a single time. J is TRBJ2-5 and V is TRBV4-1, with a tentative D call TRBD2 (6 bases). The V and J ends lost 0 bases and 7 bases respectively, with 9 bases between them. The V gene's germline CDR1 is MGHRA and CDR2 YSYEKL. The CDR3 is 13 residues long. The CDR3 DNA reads TGCGCCAGCAGCCAAGAGGCTAGCGCGACCCAGTACTTC. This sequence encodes CASSQEASATQYF.

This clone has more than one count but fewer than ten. CDR3: CASSYEAGVLYNEQFF. The CDR3 DNA is TGTGCCAGCAGTTACGAGGCGGGGGTGCTCTACAATGAGCAGTTCTTC. The chain has TRBV6-6 and TRBJ2-1; 7 bases agree with TRBD2. This CDR3 comprises 16 residues. V trimming: 2 bases; J trimming: 3 bases; junction bases outside the gene matches: 7. CDR1 and CDR2 from the germline V gene are MNHNY and SVGAGI (reference sequence).

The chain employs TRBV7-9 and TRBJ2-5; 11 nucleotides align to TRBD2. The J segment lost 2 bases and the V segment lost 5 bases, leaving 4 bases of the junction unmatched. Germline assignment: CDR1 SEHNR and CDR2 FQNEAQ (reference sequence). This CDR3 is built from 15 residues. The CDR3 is CASSTGLAGQETQYF. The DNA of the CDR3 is TGTGCCAGCAGCACCGGACTAGCGGGTCAAGAGACCCAGTACTTC.